This TCR beta chain was sequenced during a study of T cells in Graves' hyperthyroidism and ophthalmopathy (dated by TCRdb to about 2019). Regarding the study in general: Peripheral blood was sampled at the time of initial diagnosis, prior to any treatment. According to the paper, TCR Vbeta CDR3 sequencing was carried out on 135 peripheral blood samples, which came from some 41 ophthalmopathy, 80 or so hyperthyroidism and around 17 progressor patients. To identify TCR V-J signatures that set the groups apart, the researchers used a discovery cohort of 100 patients, made up of 40 to 45 with Graves' ophthalmopathy and about 55 with stable Graves' hyperthyroidism. After sampling, hyperthyroidism patients received methimazole starting at 30 mg daily, and ophthalmopathy patients received high-dose intravenous methylprednisolone. The 100 discovery patients were divided at random into training and test sets in a 7:3 ratio. Prospective prediction of ophthalmopathy was tested in an independent validation cohort of under 20 hyperthyroidism patients and some 17 patients who later progressed to ophthalmopathy. In more than five Graves' hyperthyroidism patients, the study also compared T-cell repertoires from thyroid tissue with T-cell repertoires from blood. What the authors observed across the whole study: Blood samples also contained most of the expanded thyroid clonotypes (frequency above 0.001), which suggests that blood repertoires may reflect thyroid immune responses. During validation, the model predicted progression to ophthalmopathy a median of approximately 6.5 months ahead of onset, with more than 60% sensitivity and more than 72% specificity. A model built on a 13 V-J signature distinguished ophthalmopathy from stable hyperthyroidism, reaching about 88% sensitivity and under 84% specificity in cross-validation and 80%/75% in testing. Sample size was not statistically predetermined, and investigators were not blinded to group allocation.

Stable Graves' hyperthyroidism was defined as the absence of progression to ophthalmopathy over 18 months of follow-up. Hyperthyroidism patients were aged 18 to 65 years and newly diagnosed, with disease duration of less than 2 months. The study excluded patients with uncontrolled infections, other autoimmune diseases, pregnancy or lactation. Clinical symptoms, serum thyroxine and TRAb, thyroid ultrasound, and orbital computed tomography formed the basis for the diagnoses. Ficoll-Paque density gradient centrifugation was used to isolate PBMCs from about 9.4 ml of fresh peripheral blood. Trizol reagent was used to extract total RNA, and RNA quality was then checked on an Agilent 2100 Bioanalyzer. This clonotype was found many times. Its antigen target is currently unknown. No base quality values were provided; no much bigger clone lies one nucleotide off. The TCR beta CDR3 regions were amplified from RNA transcripts. For the first round of RT-PCR on the TCR CDR3, the HTBI primer set was used together with the Qiagen OneStep RT-PCR kit. Libraries were constructed in a second round of multiplex PCR, after which size selection and purification were performed. Paired-end sequencing of the libraries was performed with 100 bp reads on an Illumina HiSeq2000. The authors' analysis ran thus. SOAPnuke was used to process the raw data, throwing out any read that contained adapters or uncalled bases, had a mean Phred below 15, or lacked an exact constant-primer or identifier match. COPE v1.2.5 was used to merge high-quality paired reads, and clonotypes were defined as unique nucleotide sequences. MiTCR v1.1 was used to align the clonotypes against IMGT TRBV, TRBD and TRBJ reference segments. Analysis was restricted to V-J combinations with a frequency above 0.0001, which covered 99% to 99.2% of repertoires. The TCS score was defined as the ratio of F50 (clonal expansion) to E x V (chaos), calculated using BLOSUM62-based TCRdist between CDR3 peptides within each V-J. Welch's t-statistics and random forest reduced 514 V-J features to fewer than 15, which were used in a naive Bayes classifier (R e1071). TCRdb passed the public sequencing reads through fastp at Q25 and MiXCR, retaining productive beta sequences. CDR3 protein duplicates are merged, each entry listing the most common genes and DNA. Clone size and V and J calls follow TCRdb, not the original study. The sample table shows approximately 600,000 distinct CDR3 sequences, and 15% to 20% are seen once. The ten top clones hold around 4% of the sample.

Based on the germline V gene (reference sequence), the CDR1 and CDR2 sequences are SGHKS and YYEKEE. Reading from cysteine to phenylalanine, the CDR3 counts 12 amino acids. The read is trimmed to its CDR3 DNA, 36 bases read in frame from base 1. V loses 3 bases of germline sequence and J loses 11 bases, and the interval between the two ends is 11 bases. This clonotype was sampled from a woman aged 30 to 39 with Graves' hyperthyroidism. The rearranged chain carries TRBV5-5 and TRBJ2-2; TRBD1 could be the D gene, as 5 bases match. Material for sequencing was blood. The CDR3 region has the sequence CASSSQGRELFF. At the DNA level, the sequence is TGTGCCAGCAGCTCCCAGGGTCGCGAGCTGTTTTTT.